This entry concerns a single T cell receptor beta chain. Its antigen remains unidentified. V was clipped by 0 bases and J by 6 bases; unmatched bases: 9. This CDR3 contains 16 residues. Germline loops: CDR1 LGHNA, CDR2 YNFKEQ. The data stem from a study of T cell responses to AZD1222 COVID-19 vaccine. Study observations and caveats: Spike-specific TCR breadth and depth were elevated following two AZD1222 doses.

TCRdb keeps only in-frame clones here, not all; method: immunoSEQ multiplex PCR. Of approximately 170,000 clones in the sample, 85% to 90% were seen once. Here the sequenced sample was peripheral blood, taken 28 days after the second AZD1222 dose. This clonotype originated in an adult who received the AZD1222 COVID-19 vaccine. The chain employs TRBV4-2 and TRBJ2-3; 7 nucleotides agree with TRBD2. The CDR3 DNA follows: TGTGCCAGCAGCCAAGATGGCGCTAGCGGTGCCGATACGCAGTATTTT. The encoded protein is CASSQDGASGADTQYF.